The 20 T cell receptor beta chains reported below all come from one sample, sequenced in a study of blood T cell repertoires in COVID-19. This table comes from immunoSEQ multiplex PCR, and its TCRdb copy is limited to in-frame clones, with some not included. This table holds some 220,000 clones, approximately 78% found once. The sample comprised peripheral blood. The receptors were sampled from a woman in her sixties or seventies with COVID-19, enrolled during active disease.

The rearrangement uses TRBV30 and TRBJ1-4; 10 bases are shared with TRBD1. Per germline, CDR1 GTSNPN and CDR2 SVGIG (reference sequence). This CDR3 has 14 amino acids. The junction had 6 bases not matched to a gene; V was cut back by 4 bases and J by 7 bases. CDR3 region: CAWTPGTGAEKLFF. CDR3 bases: TGTGCCTGGACTCCCGGGACAGGGGCTGAAAAACTGTTTTTT. Full variable domain (rest looked up from reference TRBV30 and TRBJ1-4): SQTIHQWPATLVQPVGSPLSLECTVEGTSNPNLYWYRQAAGRGLQLLFYSVGIGQISSEVPQNLSASRPQDRQFILSSKKLLLSDSGFYLCAWTPGTGAEKLFFGSGTQLSVL.

The CDR3 DNA is TGTGCCGAAGGGGGGGACACAGATACGCAGTATTTT. Translation: CAEGGDTDTQYF. V usage is TRBV6-5 and J usage is TRBJ2-3, with a possible D match to TRBD2 (7 bases). Trimming stripped 11 bases from V and 2 bases from J, with 11 bases between. CDR1 and CDR2 from the germline V gene are MNHEY and SVGAGI. This CDR3 region has 12 residues.

The chain employs TRBV7-9 and TRBJ2-2, with unresolved D. CDR3 length: 12 residues. Germline-derived CDR1 and CDR2 are SEHNR and FQNEAQ (reference sequence). Trimming removed 3 bases at V and 8 bases at J, with 7 bases between. CDR3 sequence (DNA): TGTGCCAGCAGCTTTGTACTTGGGGAGCTGTTTTTT. It codes for CASSFVLGELFF.

The V and J genes are TRBV6-1 and TRBJ2-7; a weak D match, TRBD2 (6 bases). The V gene lost 2 bases and the J gene lost 7 bases, with 18 bases spanning the gap. The CDR3 is 15 amino acids. The germline gives CDR1 MNHNS, CDR2 SASEGT. For the CDR3, the DNA is TGTGCCAGCAGTGAATTGGCGGGATCTTCAAGGGAGCAGTACTTC. This encodes CASSELAGSSREQYF.

This clone was detected a few times. This chain connects TRBV20-1 to TRBJ2-5, with 7 bases fitting TRBD2. CDR3 length: 13 amino acids. Germline V lookup: CDR1 DFQATT, CDR2 SNEGSKA (reference sequence). The trim removed 3 bases at V and 1 base at J, leaving 2 bases unmatched. In DNA, the CDR3 is TGCAGTGCTAGTAGCGGGCTCCAAGAGACCCAGTACTTC. Translated: CSASSGLQETQYF.

This chain links TRBV18 with TRBJ1-4, with D perhaps matching TRBD1 (5 bases). Germline-derived CDR1 and CDR2 are KGHSH and LQKENI. This CDR3 contains 16 residues. The ends were cut back, 3 bases at V and 5 bases at J, with 16 bases in the middle. CDR3 DNA: TGTGCCAGCTCACCCCTCCCGGGGGACGGGAATGAAAAACTGTTTTTT. Its translation: CASSPLPGDGNEKLFF.

V is TRBV4-3 and J is TRBJ1-4; no clear D. Germline assignment: CDR1 LGHNA and CDR2 YSLEER. Trimming took 4 bases from V and 3 from J, leaving 15 bases between them. The CDR3 has 16 residues. The DNA for the CDR3 is TGCGCCAGCAGCCTAGGGAGAGGACGGGCTAATGAAAAACTGTTTTTT. Residues: CASSLGRGRANEKLFF.

The chain is built from TRBV6-2 or TRBV6-3 and TRBJ1-5, with D possibly being TRBD1 (5 bases). The CDR3 contains 16 residues. Germline-derived CDR1 and CDR2 are MNHEY and SVGEGT. V lost 2 bases and J lost 4, with 15 bases in between. CDR3 protein: CASSYPGVGRNQPQHF. The CDR3 nucleotides read TGTGCCAGCAGTTACCCGGGGGTGGGCCGGAATCAGCCCCAGCATTTT.

This sequence joins TRBV7-2 and TRBJ1-3; 9 bases align to TRBD1. From germline, CDR1 is SGHTA and CDR2 FQGNSA. CDR3 size: 16 residues. The V segment lost 4 bases and the J segment 1 base; nucleotides outside the gene matches: 5. CDR3 DNA: TGTGCCAGCAGCTCACAGGGGGCTTCTTCTGGAAACACCATATATTTT. It is translated as CASSSQGASSGNTIYF. Full variable domain (rest looked up from reference TRBV7-2 and TRBJ1-3): GAGVSQSPSNKVTEKGKDVELRCDPISGHTALYWYRQSLGQGLEFLIYFQGNSAPDKSGLPSDRFSAERTGGSVSTLTIQRTQQEDSAVYLCASSSQGASSGNTIYFGEGSWLTVV.

The chain is built from TRBV14 and TRBJ2-4; 12 nucleotides agree with TRBD2. Germline-derived CDR1 and CDR2 are SGHDN and FVKESK. The CDR3 length is 18 residues. The junction had 14 bases not matched to a gene; V was cut back by 4 bases and J by 7 bases. The CDR3 region has the DNA TGTGCCAGCAGCCCCATATATCTAGCGGGAGGGCCAGGGAACATTCAGTACTTC. Amino acid sequence: CASSPIYLAGGPGNIQYF.

The V call is TRBV25-1, the J call TRBJ1-4; TRBD1 might be the D (6 bases). V lost 4 bases and J lost 7, with 16 bases in between. Germline V gives CDR1 MGHDK, CDR2 SYGVNS. This CDR3 is 15 amino acids long. The CDR3 region is CASSASQGQAEKLFF. CDR3 coding DNA: TGTGCCAGCAGTGCCTCCCAGGGGCAGGCTGAAAAACTGTTTTTT.

V usage is TRBV4-3 and J usage is TRBJ1-2; 8 bases match TRBD1. The CDR3 is 15 residues long. J gave up 4 bases and V 2 bases, and 6 bases lay outside the gene matches. The germline CDR1 and CDR2 sequences are LGHNA and YSLEER. This CDR3 reads CASSQSPQGVYGYTF. The CDR3 DNA sequence: TGCGCCAGCAGCCAATCACCACAGGGGGTCTATGGCTACACCTTC.

The chain combines TRBV28 with TRBJ2-1; D unresolved. Germline assignment: CDR1 MDHEN and CDR2 SYDVKM. Trimming took 5 bases from V and 4 from J, leaving 3 bases between them. This CDR3 has 11 residues. CDR3 region: CASSPYNEQFF. In DNA form, the CDR3 reads TGTGCCAGCAGTCCATACAATGAGCAGTTCTTC.

The chain has TRBV4-3 and TRBJ1-5; D possibly corresponds to TRBD1 (6 bases). Between the trimmed V and J ends, which lost 1 base and 2 bases, there was a span of 6 bases. The CDR3 contains 14 residues. Germline V lookup: CDR1 LGHNA, CDR2 YSLEER. CDR3 DNA: TGCGCCAGCAGCCAAGGGACAGGCAATCAGCCCCAGCATTTT. Residues: CASSQGTGNQPQHF.

This chain connects TRBV5-4 to TRBJ2-7, with 12 nucleotides matching TRBD2. V was clipped by 1 base and J by 1 base; unmatched bases: 6. The CDR3 consists of 17 residues. CDR1 and CDR2 (germline): SGHNT, YYREEE (reference sequence). CDR3 nucleotide sequence: TGTGCCAGCAGCTTGAACGGACTAGCGGGAAAATCCTACGAGCAGTACTTC. This translates into CASSLNGLAGKSYEQYF.

V is TRBV5-4 and J is TRBJ2-2; 8 bases align to TRBD1. This CDR3 spans 15 amino acids. Germline CDR1 SGHNT, CDR2 YYREEE (reference sequence). J was trimmed by 6 bases and V by 0 bases; bases with no gene match: 4. The CDR3 here is CASSLVQGASGELFF. The CDR3 DNA sequence: TGTGCCAGCAGCTTGGTTCAGGGGGCGTCCGGGGAGCTGTTTTTT.

This clone was detected only a few times. CDR3 protein: CASRSTGLNGYTF. For the CDR3, the DNA is TGTGCCAGCAGGTCAACAGGGCTCAATGGCTACACCTTC. V is TRBV28 and J is TRBJ1-2; weak D call: TRBD1 (6 bases). V lost 6 bases, J lost 6 bases, and 14 bases lay in between. Per the germline V gene, CDR1 is MDHEN and CDR2 is SYDVKM. This CDR3 is 13 amino acids long.

The chain joins TRBV5-8 to TRBJ2-1; 15 bases fit TRBD2. The CDR3 runs 18 residues. Losses at the gene ends were 2 bases for V and 9 bases for J; bases not matched to a gene: 12. The germline V gene encodes CDR1 SGHTS and CDR2 YDEGEE. In DNA, the CDR3 is TGTGCCAGCAGCTTCCGGGTGAGGACTAGCGGGAGGGCCGGTGAGCAGTTCTTC. It translates to CASSFRVRTSGRAGEQFF.

V is TRBV2 and J is TRBJ1-5; perhaps TRBD1 as D (6 bases). This CDR3 has 15 amino acids. Germline V gives CDR1 SNHLY, CDR2 FYNNEI. Trimming removed 3 bases at V and 6 bases at J, with 15 bases between. The CDR3 loop reads CASSDIGGSGQPQHF. DNA of the CDR3: TGTGCCAGCAGTGATATAGGGGGTTCGGGTCAGCCCCAGCATTTT.

J is TRBJ2-1 and V is TRBV10-3; 11 bases map to TRBD2. This CDR3 is built from 15 residues. Germline V gene data show CDR1 as ENHRY and CDR2 as SYGVKD. With 2 bases clipped from V and 7 bases from J, the junction kept 4 bases outside the gene matches. This CDR3 is CAISEVAGGPNEQFF. The CDR3 bases are TGTGCCATCAGTGAGGTAGCGGGAGGGCCGAATGAGCAGTTCTTC.